This entry is about one TCR beta chain. The antigen remains undetermined. This specimen belongs to a study of cytomegalovirus exposure and HLA in healthy donors. Regarding the study as a whole: Most TCR beta V segments were productive about 87% or about 30% of the time in an earlier analysis.

Germline loops: CDR1 MNHEY, CDR2 SVGAGI. The CDR3 is made up of 13 amino acids. The ends were cut back, 7 bases at V and 1 base at J, with 10 bases in the middle. Use of 60 Vbeta and 13 Jbeta primers characterized the PCR. This table comes from immunoSEQ multiplex PCR, and its TCRdb copy is limited to in-frame clones, with some not included. The sample lists around 200,000 clones, roughly 87% occurring once. The clonotype was recovered from a man aged 35 to 55 in good health and CMV-seropositive. V and J are TRBV6-5 and TRBJ1-1, with a weak D call TRBD1 (6 bases). The sequenced sample consisted of PBMCs. The CDR3 DNA sequence: TGTGCCAGCACCCTAGGGGGGAACACTGAAGCTTTCTTT. Its protein product is CASTLGGNTEAFF.